This is a list of T cell receptor beta chains from one sample in a study of naive and memory T cell subsets. MiXCR was run by TCRdb on the UMI-ligation and nested PCR reads, yielding one entry per CDR3 protein. Of about 150,000 distinct CDR3 sequences detected, 22% appear once; the ten largest clones hold 0.095% to 0.12%. Source material: naive CD4+ T cells from blood. These receptors were obtained from a human donor in good health. Both conserved end residues are part of each CDR3. Each record gives: J gene, V gene, D gene, clone size, CDR3 DNA, CDR3 protein. A D gene is named only where the DNA matches it firmly. Part of the rows lack a size; the others show once, few, many or a class for expanded clones.

>TRBJ2-1|TRBV13|TRBD2|few
TGTGCCAGCAGCTTTTTAGGTGATAGCGGGTATTACAATGAGCAGTTCTTC
CASSFLGDSGYYNEQFF
>TRBJ1-4|TRBV28|.|.
TGTGCCAGCAGTTTATATGGGACACTTAATGAAAAACTGTTTTTT
CASSLYGTLNEKLFF
>TRBJ2-2|TRBV24-1|.|.
TGTGCCACCAGTGATCCGCGCAGGGGAACCGGGGAGCTGTTTTTT
CATSDPRRGTGELFF
>TRBJ1-3|TRBV12-3/TRBV12-4|.|few
TGTGCCAGCAGTTTAAGCAGGACAGTTGGAAACACCATATATTTT
CASSLSRTVGNTIYF
>TRBJ2-3|TRBV12-5|.|.
TGTGCTAGTGGTTTGGTAGCGAGCGGGCCCCCTTCTAGCACAGATACGCAGTATTTT
CASGLVASGPPSSTDTQYF
>TRBJ2-5|TRBV21-1|.|few
TGTGCCAGCAGCAAGAGATCACGGGACGCGGAGACCCAGTACTTC
CASSKRSRDAETQYF
>TRBJ1-2|TRBV30|.|few
TGTGCCGGAGAAAACGGGAGGACCTATGGCTACACCTTC
CAGENGRTYGYTF
>TRBJ2-4|TRBV7-2|.|few
TGTGCCAGCAGCTTAGCGTCAGGAGCCTTAGCCAAAAACATTCAGTACTTC
CASSLASGALAKNIQYF
>TRBJ1-1|TRBV6-5|.|.
TGTGCCAGCAGTTTTCATTTGAACACTGAAGCTTTCTTT
CASSFHLNTEAFF
>TRBJ1-5|TRBV6-6|.|.
TGTGCCAGCAGTTACCTGGGGCCCGACACGGTAGTCGATCAGCCCCAGCATTTT
CASSYLGPDTVVDQPQHF
>TRBJ2-7|TRBV28|TRBD2|few
TGTGCCAGCAGGACTAGCGGAACCTACGAGCAGTACTTC
CASRTSGTYEQYF
>TRBJ2-2|TRBV7-9|.|many
TGTGCCAGCAGCTTAATCAGTACCCACCGGGGGGAGCTGTTTTTT
CASSLISTHRGELFF
>TRBJ1-5|TRBV10-3|TRBD1|.
TGTGCCATCAGTGAGTCGGGGCTAGGGGGCAGTGACAATCAGCCCCAGCATTTT
CAISESGLGGSDNQPQHF
>TRBJ2-3|TRBV2|.|few
TGTGCCAGCAGGATCCGGGAAAGCACAGATACGCAGTATTTT
CASRIRESTDTQYF
>TRBJ2-1|TRBV7-3|TRBD2|many
TGTGCCAGCAGCTTAGTGACTAGCGGCTACAATGAGCAGTTCTTC
CASSLVTSGYNEQFF
>TRBJ2-3|TRBV6-6|.|.
TGTGCCAGCAGTTACTCGAATGATGGCGGGCGCACAGATACGCAGTATTTT
CASSYSNDGGRTDTQYF